This T cell receptor (beta chain) appears in the sequencing data of a study of blood T cell repertoires in COVID-19. Germline CDR1 reads MNHNS; CDR2 reads SASEGT. The CDR3 loop spans 17 amino acids. V was cut by 2 bases and J by 0 bases, with 14 bases left in between. Some clones are missing from TCRdb's copy, which holds only in-frame ones; the method was immunoSEQ multiplex PCR. This sample yields 200,000 to 250,000 clones, of which about four fifths are seen a single time; 1.9% belongs to the top ten. The chain recombines TRBV6-1 with TRBJ1-5, with no clear D. Material: peripheral blood. The receptor's source is a young man who had recovered from COVID-19. In DNA form, the CDR3 reads TGTGCCAGCAGTGAATATGCAGCGGAATATAGCAATCAGCCCCAGCATTTT. Encoded protein: CASSEYAAEYSNQPQHF.